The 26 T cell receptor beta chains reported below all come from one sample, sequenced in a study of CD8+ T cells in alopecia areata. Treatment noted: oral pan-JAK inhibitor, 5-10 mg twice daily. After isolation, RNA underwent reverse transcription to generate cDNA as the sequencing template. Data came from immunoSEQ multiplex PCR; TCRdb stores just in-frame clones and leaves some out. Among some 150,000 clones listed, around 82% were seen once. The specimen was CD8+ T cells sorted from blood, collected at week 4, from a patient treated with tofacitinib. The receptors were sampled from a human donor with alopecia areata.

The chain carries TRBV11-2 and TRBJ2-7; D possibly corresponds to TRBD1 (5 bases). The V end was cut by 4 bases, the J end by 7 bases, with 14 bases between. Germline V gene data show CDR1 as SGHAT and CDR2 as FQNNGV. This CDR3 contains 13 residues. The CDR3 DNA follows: TGTGCCAGCAGCTCCCCCGGCAGGGTGGAGCAGTACTTC. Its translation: CASSSPGRVEQYF.

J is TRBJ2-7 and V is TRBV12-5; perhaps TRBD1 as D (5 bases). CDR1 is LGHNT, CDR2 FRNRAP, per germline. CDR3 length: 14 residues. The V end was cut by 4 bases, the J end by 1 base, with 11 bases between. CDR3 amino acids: CASGSTGLSYEQYF. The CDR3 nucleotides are TGTGCTAGTGGTTCAACAGGTTTGTCCTACGAGCAGTACTTC.

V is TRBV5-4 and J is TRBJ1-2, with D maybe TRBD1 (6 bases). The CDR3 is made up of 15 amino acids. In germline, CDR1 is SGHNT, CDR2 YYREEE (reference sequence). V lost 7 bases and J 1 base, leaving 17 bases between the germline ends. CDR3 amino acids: CASQGGVADNYGYTF. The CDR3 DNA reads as TGTGCCAGCCAAGGGGGGGTGGCCGATAACTATGGCTACACCTTC. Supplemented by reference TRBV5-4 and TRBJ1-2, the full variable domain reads ETGVTQSPTHLIKTRGQQVTLRCSSQSGHNTVSWYQQALGQGPQFIFQYYREEENGRGNFPPRFSGLQFPNYSSELNVNALELDDSALYLCASQGGVADNYGYTFGSGTRLTVV.

The CDR3 loop is CASSLQGFNEQFF. The CDR3 nucleotides read TGTGCCAGCAGCCTACAGGGCTTCAATGAGCAGTTCTTC. The chain carries TRBV14 and TRBJ2-1; perhaps TRBD1 as D (6 bases). V dropped 4 bases and J dropped 6 bases, with 10 bases sitting between them. The CDR3 spans 13 residues. Germline V CDR1 and CDR2: SGHDN, FVKESK.

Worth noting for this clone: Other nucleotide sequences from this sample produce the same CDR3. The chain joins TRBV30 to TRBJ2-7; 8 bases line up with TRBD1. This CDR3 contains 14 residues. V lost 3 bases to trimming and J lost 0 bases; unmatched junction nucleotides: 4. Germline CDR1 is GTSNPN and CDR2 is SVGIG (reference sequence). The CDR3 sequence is CAWSTGTGSYEQYF. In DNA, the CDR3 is TGTGCCTGGAGCACCGGGACAGGCTCCTACGAGCAGTACTTC.

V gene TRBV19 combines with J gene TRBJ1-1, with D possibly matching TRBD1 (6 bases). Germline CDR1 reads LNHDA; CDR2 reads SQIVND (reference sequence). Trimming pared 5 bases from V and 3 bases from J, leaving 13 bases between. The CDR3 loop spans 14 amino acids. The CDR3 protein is CASSPITGYTEAFF. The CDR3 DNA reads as TGTGCCAGTAGTCCAATCACAGGGTACACTGAAGCTTTCTTT.

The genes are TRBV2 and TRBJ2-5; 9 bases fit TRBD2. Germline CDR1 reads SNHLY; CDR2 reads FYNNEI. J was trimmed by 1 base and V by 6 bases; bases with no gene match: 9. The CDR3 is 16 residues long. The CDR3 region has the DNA TGTGCCAGCAGCCCTTCAGGCGGGGGGGTCCAAGAGACCCAGTACTTC. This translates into CASSPSGGGVQETQYF.

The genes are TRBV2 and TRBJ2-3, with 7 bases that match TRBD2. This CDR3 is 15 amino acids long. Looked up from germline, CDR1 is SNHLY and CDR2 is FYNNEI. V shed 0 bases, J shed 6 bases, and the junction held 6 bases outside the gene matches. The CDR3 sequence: CASSEATSARDTQYF. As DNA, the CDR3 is TGTGCCAGCAGTGAAGCTACTAGCGCCCGGGATACGCAGTATTTT. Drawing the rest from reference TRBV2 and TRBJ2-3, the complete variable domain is EPEVTQTPSHQVTQMGQEVILRCVPISNHLYFYWYRQILGQKVEFLVSFYNNEISEKSEIFDDQFSVERPDGSNFTLKIRSTKLEDSAMYFCASSEATSARDTQYFGPGTRLTVL.

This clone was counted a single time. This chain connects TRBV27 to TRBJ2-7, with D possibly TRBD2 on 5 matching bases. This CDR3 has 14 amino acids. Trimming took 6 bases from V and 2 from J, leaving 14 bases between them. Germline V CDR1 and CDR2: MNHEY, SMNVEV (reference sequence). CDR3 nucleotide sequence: TGTGCCAGCAGCTCCCGGGGAGCCGCCTACGAGCAGTACTTC. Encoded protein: CASSSRGAAYEQYF.

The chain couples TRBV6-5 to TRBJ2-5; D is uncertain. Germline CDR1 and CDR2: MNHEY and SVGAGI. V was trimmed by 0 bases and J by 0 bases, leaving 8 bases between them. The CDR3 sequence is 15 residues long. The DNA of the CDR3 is TGTGCCAGCAGTTACTCGGCCGGGTACCAAGAGACCCAGTACTTC. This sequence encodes CASSYSAGYQETQYF.

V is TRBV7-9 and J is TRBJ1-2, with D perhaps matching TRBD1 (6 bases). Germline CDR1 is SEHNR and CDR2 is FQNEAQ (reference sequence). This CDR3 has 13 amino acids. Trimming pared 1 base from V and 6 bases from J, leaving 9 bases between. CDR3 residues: CASSLGGLDGYTF. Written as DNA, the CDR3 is TGTGCCAGCAGCTTAGGGGGGCTAGATGGCTACACCTTC.

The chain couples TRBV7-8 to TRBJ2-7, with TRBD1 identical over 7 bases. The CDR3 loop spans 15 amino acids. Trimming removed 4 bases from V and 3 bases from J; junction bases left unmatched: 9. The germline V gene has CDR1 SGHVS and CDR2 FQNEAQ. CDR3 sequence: CASSYRQGSFYEQYF. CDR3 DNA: TGTGCCAGCAGCTACCGACAGGGTAGTTTCTACGAGCAGTACTTC.

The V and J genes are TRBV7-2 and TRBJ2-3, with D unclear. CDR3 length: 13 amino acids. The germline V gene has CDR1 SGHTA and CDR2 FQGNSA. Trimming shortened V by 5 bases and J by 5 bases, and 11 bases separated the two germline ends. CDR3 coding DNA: TGTGCCAGCAGCCCGGACGGCTTAGATACGCAGTATTTT. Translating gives CASSPDGLDTQYF.

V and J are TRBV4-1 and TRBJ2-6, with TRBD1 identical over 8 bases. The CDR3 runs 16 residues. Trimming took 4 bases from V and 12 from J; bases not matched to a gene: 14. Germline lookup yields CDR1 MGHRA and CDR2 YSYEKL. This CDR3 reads CASSPLVGTGYSVLTF. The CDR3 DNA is TGCGCCAGCAGCCCCCTCGTCGGGACAGGTTACTCCGTCCTGACTTTC.

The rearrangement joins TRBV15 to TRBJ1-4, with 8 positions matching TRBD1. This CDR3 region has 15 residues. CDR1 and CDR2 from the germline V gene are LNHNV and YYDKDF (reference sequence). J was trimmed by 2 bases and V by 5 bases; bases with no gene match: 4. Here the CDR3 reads CATSPRQGTNEKLFF. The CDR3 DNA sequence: TGTGCCACCAGCCCACGACAGGGGACTAATGAAAAACTGTTTTTT.

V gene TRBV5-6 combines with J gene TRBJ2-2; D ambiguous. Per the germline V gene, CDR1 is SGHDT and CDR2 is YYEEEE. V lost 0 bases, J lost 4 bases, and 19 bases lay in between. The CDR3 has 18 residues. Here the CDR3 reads CASSLARESYYSTGELFF. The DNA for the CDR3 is TGTGCCAGCAGCTTGGCTAGAGAGTCCTATTATAGCACCGGGGAGCTGTTTTTT.

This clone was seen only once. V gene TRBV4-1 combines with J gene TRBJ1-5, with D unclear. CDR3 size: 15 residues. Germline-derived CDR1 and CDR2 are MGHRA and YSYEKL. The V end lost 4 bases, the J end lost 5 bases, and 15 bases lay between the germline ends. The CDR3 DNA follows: TGCGCCAGCAGCCCCGTAAGAAGCGAGGATCAGCCCCAGCATTTT. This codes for CASSPVRSEDQPQHF.

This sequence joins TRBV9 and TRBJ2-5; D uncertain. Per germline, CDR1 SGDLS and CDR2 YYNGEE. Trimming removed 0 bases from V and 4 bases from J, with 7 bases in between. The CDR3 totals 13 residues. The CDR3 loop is CASSVGWRETQYF. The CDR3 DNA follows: TGTGCCAGCAGCGTAGGGTGGCGAGAGACCCAGTACTTC.

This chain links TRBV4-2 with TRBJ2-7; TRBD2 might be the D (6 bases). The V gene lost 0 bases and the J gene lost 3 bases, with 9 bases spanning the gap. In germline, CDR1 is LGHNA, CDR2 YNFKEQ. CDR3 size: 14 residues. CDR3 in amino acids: CASSQDPGDYEQYF. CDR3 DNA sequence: TGTGCCAGCAGCCAAGATCCGGGGGACTACGAGCAGTACTTC.

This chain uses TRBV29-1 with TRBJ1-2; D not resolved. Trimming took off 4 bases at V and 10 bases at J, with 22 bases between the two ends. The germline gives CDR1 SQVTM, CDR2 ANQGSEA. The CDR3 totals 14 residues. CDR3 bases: TGCAGCGTTGGCTGGGCAATGGGATCTGGGATCTACACCTTC. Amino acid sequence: CSVGWAMGSGIYTF.

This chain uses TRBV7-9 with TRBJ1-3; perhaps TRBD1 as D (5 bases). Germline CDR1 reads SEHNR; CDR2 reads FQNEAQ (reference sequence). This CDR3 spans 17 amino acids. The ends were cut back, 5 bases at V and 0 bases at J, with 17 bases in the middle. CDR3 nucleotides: TGTGCCAGCAGCCGATCGGGACTTTTGAGCTCTGGAAACACCATATATTTT. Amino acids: CASSRSGLLSSGNTIYF.

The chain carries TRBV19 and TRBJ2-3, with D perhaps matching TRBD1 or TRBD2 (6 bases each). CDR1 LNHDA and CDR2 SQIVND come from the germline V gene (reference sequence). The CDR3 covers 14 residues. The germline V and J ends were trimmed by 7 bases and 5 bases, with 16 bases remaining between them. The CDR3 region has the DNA TGTGCCAGTATCGCTAGGGGGGTAAAAGATACGCAGTATTTT. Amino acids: CASIARGVKDTQYF.

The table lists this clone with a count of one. The CDR3 reads CASSPWVSGANVLTF. DNA for the CDR3: TGTGCCAGTAGCCCCTGGGTCTCTGGGGCCAACGTCCTGACTTTC. This sequence joins TRBV19 and TRBJ2-6, with no clear D. The CDR3 extends over 15 amino acids. Germline loops: CDR1 LNHDA, CDR2 SQIVND (reference sequence). V lost 6 bases, J lost 0 bases, and 9 bases lay in between.

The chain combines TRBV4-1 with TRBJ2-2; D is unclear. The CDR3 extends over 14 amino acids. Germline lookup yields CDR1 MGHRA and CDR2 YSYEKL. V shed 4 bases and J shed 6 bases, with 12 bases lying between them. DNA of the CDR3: TGCGCCAGCAGCCCAGCCGCGCGCCCCGGGGAGCTGTTTTTT. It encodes CASSPAARPGELFF.

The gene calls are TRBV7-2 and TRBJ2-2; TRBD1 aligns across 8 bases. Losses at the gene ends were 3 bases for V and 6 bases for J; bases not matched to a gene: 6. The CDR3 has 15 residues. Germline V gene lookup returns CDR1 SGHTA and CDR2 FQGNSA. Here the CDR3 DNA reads TGTGCCAGCAGCTTCACAGGGGGTTCGGCCGGGGAGCTGTTTTTT. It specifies CASSFTGGSAGELFF. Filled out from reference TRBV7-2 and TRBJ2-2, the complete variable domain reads GAGVSQSPSNKVTEKGKDVELRCDPISGHTALYWYRQSLGQGLEFLIYFQGNSAPDKSGLPSDRFSAERTGGSVSTLTIQRTQQEDSAVYLCASSFTGGSAGELFFGEGSRLTVL.

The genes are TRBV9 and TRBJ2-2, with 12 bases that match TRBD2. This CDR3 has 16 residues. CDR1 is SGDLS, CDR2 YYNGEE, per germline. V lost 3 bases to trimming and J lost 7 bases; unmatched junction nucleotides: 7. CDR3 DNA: TGTGCCAGCAGCGGCCCTAGCGGGGGGGCTGGCGGGGAGCTGTTTTTT. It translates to CASSGPSGGAGGELFF.